The 28 T cell receptor beta chains below were found in one sample sequenced in a study of T-cell memory formation after mild COVID-19. TCRdb re-called the 5' RACE reads with MiXCR, one entry per CDR3 protein. The sample records 200,000 to 250,000 distinct CDR3 sequences, 9.5% to 10% being singletons. Material: PBMCs or a T cell subset sorted from them (not recorded which). Receptors originate from a man in his late teens or twenties who had mild COVID-19 (a few samples of this study predate the infection). Cell type and time point are not known.

The V gene is TRBV10-3, the J gene TRBJ2-5; no definite D call. Germline-derived CDR1 and CDR2 are ENHRY and SYGVKD. This CDR3 contains 12 residues. Trimming removed 3 bases at V and 5 bases at J, with 7 bases between. CDR3 coding DNA: TGTGCCATCAGTGACCAAGGGGAGACCCAGTACTTC. This translates into CAISDQGETQYF.

This clonotype was seen a few times. The chain carries TRBV9 and TRBJ2-7, with D possibly being TRBD1 or TRBD2 (6 bases each). The germline V gene encodes CDR1 SGDLS and CDR2 YYNGEE. The V end lost 0 bases, the J end lost 2 bases, and 12 bases lay between the germline ends. CDR3 length equals 15 residues. As DNA, the CDR3 is TGTGCCAGCAGCGTAGACGGGGGCTTAACCTACGAGCAGTACTTC. It codes for CASSVDGGLTYEQYF.

The CDR3 DNA reads TGTGCCAGCAGCGCAACGGGGATCAACTATGGCTACACCTTC. This translates into CASSATGINYGYTF. V usage is TRBV7-2 and J usage is TRBJ1-2; no definite D call. Trimming took off 5 bases at V and 2 bases at J, with 12 bases between the two ends. CDR1 is SGHTA, CDR2 FQGNSA, per germline. CDR3 length: 14 amino acids.

This clonotype was found a few times. The rearrangement joins TRBV5-1 to TRBJ2-2; TRBD2 matches 15 bases. Germline CDR1 SGHRS, CDR2 YFSETQ. V was clipped by 4 bases and J by 4 bases; unmatched bases: 2. This CDR3 is built from 16 residues. Written as DNA, the CDR3 is TGCGCCAGCAGCACGGGACTAGCGGGGGGCACCGGGGAGCTGTTTTTT. This translates into CASSTGLAGGTGELFF.

The CDR3 spells CASSFPEGAPLYGYTF. Here the CDR3 DNA reads TGCGCCAGCAGCTTCCCCGAAGGGGCTCCCCTATATGGCTACACCTTC. V and J are TRBV5-1 and TRBJ1-2; D might be TRBD1 (5 bases). CDR3 length: 16 amino acids. Germline CDR1 and CDR2: SGHRS and YFSETQ. Trimming removed 2 bases from V and 5 bases from J, with 19 bases in between.

This chain uses TRBV29-1 with TRBJ2-3; D not resolved. The CDR3 has 14 amino acids. V gave up 2 bases and J gave up 3 bases, with 12 bases separating them. Germline V CDR1 and CDR2: SQVTM, ANQGSEA. CDR3 coding DNA: TGCAGCGTTGAATCACAGCCCAGAACAGATACGCAGTATTTT. It yields the protein CSVESQPRTDTQYF.

CDR3 in amino acids: CASSQEGQVYGYTF. DNA for the CDR3: TGCGCCAGCAGCCAAGAGGGACAGGTCTATGGCTACACCTTC. This chain links TRBV4-1 with TRBJ1-2; 8 positions agree with TRBD1. Germline CDR1 and CDR2: MGHRA and YSYEKL. V lost 0 bases, J lost 4 bases, and 1 base stayed unmatched. This CDR3 contains 14 residues.

The gene calls are TRBV6-5 and TRBJ2-5; 9 nucleotides agree with TRBD1. The CDR3 runs to 15 residues. V lost 3 bases and J lost 5; bases outside the gene matches: 7. Germline V gene lookup returns CDR1 MNHEY and CDR2 SVGAGI. The CDR3 sequence is CASSYGTGKGETQYF. The CDR3 DNA follows: TGTGCCAGCAGTTATGGGACAGGGAAAGGGGAGACCCAGTACTTC.

The chain links TRBV5-6 to TRBJ2-5; 10 bases agree with TRBD2. The V and J ends lost 4 bases and 11 bases, in that order; junction bases with no gene match: 8. Germline assignment: CDR1 SGHDT and CDR2 YYEEEE. This CDR3 region has 13 residues. The CDR3 sequence: CASSPRTSGVQYF. In nucleotides, the CDR3 is TGTGCCAGCAGCCCGAGGACTAGCGGCGTTCAGTACTTC.

In its sample, this clonotype was seen a few times. The rearrangement links TRBV5-1 to TRBJ1-2; 10 bases align to TRBD1. This CDR3 has 14 amino acids. Losses at the gene ends were 3 bases for V and 7 bases for J; bases not matched to a gene: 6. Germline lookup yields CDR1 SGHRS and CDR2 YFSETQ. This CDR3 reads CASSSGQGLGGYTF. For the CDR3, the DNA is TGCGCCAGCAGCTCGGGACAGGGGCTCGGTGGCTACACCTTC.

This chain links TRBV6-6 with TRBJ2-1, with D possibly being TRBD1 or TRBD2 (6 bases each). Germline-derived CDR1 and CDR2 are MNHNY and SVGAGI (reference sequence). The V gene lost 6 bases and the J gene lost 8 bases, with 11 bases spanning the gap. The CDR3 is 12 amino acids. The CDR3 bases are TGTGCCAGCAGGGGGGGCCGGGATGAGCAGTTCTTC. It codes for CASRGGRDEQFF.

This clonotype was detected many times. The chain employs TRBV20-1 and TRBJ2-5; D is undetermined. V dropped 0 bases and J dropped 2 bases, with 10 bases sitting between them. The germline gives CDR1 DFQATT, CDR2 SNEGSKA (reference sequence). This CDR3 has 14 amino acids. In DNA form, the CDR3 reads TGCAGTGCTAGAGATCGGCGCGGACAAGAGACCCAGTACTTC. Translation gives CSARDRRGQETQYF.

There are a few counts of this clonotype. The rearrangement links TRBV11-2 to TRBJ1-6, with D perhaps TRBD1 (6 bases). The CDR3 extends over 16 amino acids. In germline, CDR1 is SGHAT, CDR2 FQNNGV. V lost 4 bases and J lost 3, with 13 bases in between. The CDR3 loop reads CASSSTGPLYNSPLHF. The CDR3 coding sequence is TGTGCCAGCAGCTCGACAGGTCCTCTCTATAATTCACCCCTCCACTTT.

The sample holds many counts of this clonotype. The chain employs TRBV5-5 and TRBJ2-1; 10 bases map to TRBD2. The length of the CDR3 is 15 residues. J gave up 2 bases and V 4 bases, and 3 bases lay outside the gene matches. Germline CDR1 reads SGHKS; CDR2 reads YYEKEE (reference sequence). The CDR3 DNA sequence: TGTGCCAGCAGCATACTAGCGGGGACCTACAATGAGCAGTTCTTC. Its protein product is CASSILAGTYNEQFF.

This clonotype has at least ten counts. V and J are TRBV7-3 and TRBJ2-1, with 8 bases that match TRBD1. There are 21 residues in the CDR3. J was trimmed by 2 bases and V by 4 bases; bases with no gene match: 22. Germline CDR1 SGHTA, CDR2 FQGTGA. The CDR3 is CASSSQGAGGYLSGPYNEQFF. The CDR3 bases are TGTGCCAGCAGCTCCCAGGGGGCGGGTGGCTACCTCTCTGGGCCCTACAATGAGCAGTTCTTC. The full variable domain, completed using reference TRBV7-3 and TRBJ2-1, is GAGVSQTPSNKVTEKGKYVELRCDPISGHTALYWYRQSLGQGPEFLIYFQGTGAADDSGLPNDRFFAVRPEGSVSTLKIQRTERGDSAVYLCASSSQGAGGYLSGPYNEQFFGPGTRLTVL.

This chain links TRBV12-3 or TRBV12-4 with TRBJ2-5; D not certain. Between the trimmed V and J ends, which lost 7 bases and 7 bases, there was a span of 16 bases. The CDR3 contains 13 residues. The CDR3 spells CASKPHEWMTQYF. The CDR3 coding sequence is TGTGCCAGCAAACCCCATGAATGGATGACCCAGTACTTC.

This clonotype came up many times. The rearrangement uses TRBV12-3 or TRBV12-4 and TRBJ2-1, with TRBD2 matching over 15 bases. The V segment lost 6 bases and the J segment 7 bases; nucleotides outside the gene matches: 4. This CDR3 contains 15 residues. CDR3 amino acids: CASRTGTSGGNEQFF. CDR3 bases: TGTGCCAGCAGGACCGGGACTAGCGGGGGGAATGAGCAGTTCTTC.

The V call is TRBV5-1, the J call TRBJ2-1; D unresolved. This CDR3 has 14 residues. Germline V gene lookup returns CDR1 SGHRS and CDR2 YFSETQ. V gave up 1 base and J gave up 5 bases, with 10 bases separating them. The DNA for the CDR3 is TGCGCCAGCAGCTTGTTCAGTGGGCACAATGAGCAGTTCTTC. Protein product: CASSLFSGHNEQFF.

A few counts support this clonotype. This rearrangement joins TRBV20-1 to TRBJ1-3, with D hard to call. From germline, CDR1 is DFQATT and CDR2 SNEGSKA (reference sequence). The V end was cut by 1 base, the J end by 0 bases, with 4 bases between. The CDR3 spans 13 residues. The CDR3 coding sequence is TGCAGTGCTAGAGGGGGCTCTGGAAACACCATATATTTT. This sequence encodes CSARGGSGNTIYF.

This chain joins TRBV7-2 and TRBJ2-7; no reliable D call. Germline assignment: CDR1 SGHTA and CDR2 FQGNSA. The V and J ends lost 3 bases and 0 bases respectively, with 6 bases between them. The CDR3 has 13 amino acids. CDR3 bases: TGTGCCAGCAGCTTCCAGAGCTCCTACGAGCAGTACTTC. Residues: CASSFQSSYEQYF.

J is TRBJ2-5 and V is TRBV20-1, with TRBD2 matching over 10 bases. Looked up from germline, CDR1 is DFQATT and CDR2 is SNEGSKA (reference sequence). This CDR3 is built from 14 residues. Trimming cost V 6 bases and J 2 bases; bases outside gene matches: 6. This CDR3 is CSAPGTSEQETQYF. CDR3 DNA: TGCAGTGCCCCCGGGACTAGCGAGCAAGAGACCCAGTACTTC.

The sample holds many counts of this clonotype. The genes are TRBV4-1 and TRBJ1-1, with 8 bases identical to TRBD1. Per germline, CDR1 MGHRA and CDR2 YSYEKL. This CDR3 has 19 amino acids. The J segment lost 4 bases and the V segment lost 5 bases, leaving 21 bases of the junction unmatched. The CDR3 loop reads CASSVFLGTGQNRGTEAFF. The CDR3 nucleotides are TGCGCCAGCAGCGTATTTCTCGGGACAGGACAAAATCGGGGCACTGAAGCTTTCTTT.

This clonotype came up a few times. The chain joins TRBV29-1 to TRBJ1-1; D is undetermined. CDR3 size: 13 residues. Trimming took 4 bases from V and 7 from J, leaving 16 bases between them. Germline assignment: CDR1 SQVTM and CDR2 ANQGSEA. The CDR3: CSVVELPLVEAFF. The CDR3 region has the DNA TGCAGCGTTGTGGAGCTCCCGCTGGTTGAAGCTTTCTTT.

At least ten counts were recorded for this clonotype. V gene TRBV12-3 or TRBV12-4 combines with J gene TRBJ2-7; 7 bases match TRBD2. J gave up 0 bases and V 6 bases, and 5 bases lay outside the gene matches. The CDR3 has 14 amino acids. The CDR3: CASSSGTTSYEQYF. In DNA, the CDR3 is TGTGCCAGCAGCTCCGGGACTACCTCCTACGAGCAGTACTTC.

This clonotype has only a few counts. The gene calls are TRBV6-6 and TRBJ1-1; perhaps TRBD1 as D (5 bases). Germline CDR1 is MNHNY and CDR2 is SVGAGI (reference sequence). V gave up 7 bases and J gave up 4 bases, with 22 bases separating them. The CDR3 is 16 amino acids. This CDR3 is CASIIWALKGTTEAFF. The CDR3 bases are TGTGCCAGCATCATATGGGCCTTAAAGGGGACCACTGAAGCTTTCTTT.

This clonotype was detected only a few times. The chain couples TRBV6-2 or TRBV6-3 to TRBJ1-1; the match to TRBD1 covers 12 bases. Germline V gene lookup returns CDR1 MNHEY and CDR2 SVGEGT. With V trimmed by 6 bases and J by 5 bases, 7 bases remained unmatched. This CDR3 comprises 15 residues. The CDR3 loop reads CASSSGTGGNTEAFF. The CDR3 bases are TGTGCCAGCAGCTCCGGGACAGGGGGCAATACTGAAGCTTTCTTT.

The CDR3 sequence is CASSLEGLPSGNTIYF. CDR3 DNA: TGCGCCAGCAGCTTGGAGGGACTGCCCTCTGGAAACACCATATATTTT. This chain links TRBV5-1 with TRBJ1-3; possibly TRBD1 for D (5 bases). Germline V CDR1 and CDR2: SGHRS, YFSETQ. The CDR3 has 16 residues. Trimming removed 0 bases from V and 0 bases from J, with 10 bases in between.

This clonotype was observed a few times. The chain is built from TRBV5-1 and TRBJ1-2; maybe TRBD1 (5 bases). Trimming removed 2 bases at V and 10 bases at J, with 12 bases between. The CDR3 totals 12 residues. Germline V gene data show CDR1 as SGHRS and CDR2 as YFSETQ. The CDR3, as DNA: TGCGCCAGCAGCTTCGCGGGGGGAGACTACACCTTC. Translation: CASSFAGGDYTF.